This entry is about one T cell receptor (beta chain). Trimming pared 5 bases from V and 0 bases from J, leaving 11 bases between. The CDR3 consists of 14 residues. This entry comes from a study of blood T cells in healthy people across ages. A second PCR, run for roughly 7 to 11 cycles, used a sample-barcoded 5' primer plus a J-beta primer mix. The authors tagged each cDNA molecule using a template-switch adaptor with 12 random nucleotides. TCRdb redid the calling of the 5' RACE reads with MiXCR, one entry per CDR3 protein. Of about 670,000 distinct CDR3 sequences in the sample, approximately 40% are singletons; the top ten hold around 30%.

The chain combines TRBV12-3 or TRBV12-4 with TRBJ2-7, with D unclear. Source material: blood. This TCR was sampled from a man older than 75 in good health. CDR3 nucleotides: TGTGCCAGCAGTCTCGGACGGATCTCCTACGAGCAGTACTTC. It yields the protein CASSLGRISYEQYF.